One sample yielded the 12 T cell receptor beta chains listed below, sequenced in a study of cytomegalovirus exposure and HLA in healthy donors. This PCR relied on a set of 60 Vbeta primers and 13 Jbeta primers. Assay used: immunoSEQ multiplex PCR; TCRdb lists only in-frame clones, some missing. The table lists 150,000 or so clones, with over 1.5% in the top ten. The specimen sequenced was PBMCs. The receptors originated from a man between 18 and 29 years old in good health and CMV-seronegative.

The chain links TRBV27 to TRBJ2-4, with D uncertain. The germline gives CDR1 MNHEY, CDR2 SMNVEV (reference sequence). The germline V and J ends were trimmed by 5 bases and 0 bases, with 5 bases remaining between them. The CDR3 contains 13 residues. The CDR3 DNA sequence: TGTGCCAGCAGTGTACTAGCCAAAAACATTCAGTACTTC. As protein: CASSVLAKNIQYF.

The chain couples TRBV25-1 to TRBJ2-3; D not certain. The V and J ends lost 5 bases and 0 bases respectively, with 6 bases between them. Germline CDR1 reads MGHDK; CDR2 reads SYGVNS. The CDR3 is 13 residues long. CDR3 in amino acids: CASSTPSTDTQYF. The CDR3 nucleotides are TGTGCCAGCAGTACTCCTAGCACAGATACGCAGTATTTT.

The chain combines TRBV21-1 with TRBJ2-7; the table assigns TRBD1, which was not confirmed against the DNA. TRBV21-1 represents a pseudogene. This CDR3 has 16 residues. The CDR3 protein is CASSRGGRTGMYEQYF. CDR3 in DNA: TGTGCCAGCAGCCGAGGAGGCAGGACAGGGATGTACGAGCAGTACTTC.

The chain is built from TRBV5-6 and TRBJ2-6; weak D call: TRBD2 (5 bases). The CDR3 has 15 residues. Trimming stripped 4 bases from V and 2 bases from J, with 10 bases between. Germline lookup yields CDR1 SGHDT and CDR2 YYEEEE. The CDR3 sequence is CASSKRVTGANVLTF. As DNA, the CDR3 is TGTGCCAGCAGCAAGAGGGTAACTGGGGCCAACGTCCTGACTTTC.

The genes are TRBV29-1 and TRBJ2-1; 7 bases match TRBD1. The V gene's germline CDR1 is SQVTM and CDR2 ANQGSEA. V lost 4 bases and J lost 5; bases outside the gene matches: 5. This CDR3 region has 13 residues. The CDR3 is CSVARQGDNEQFF. The CDR3, as DNA: TGCAGCGTTGCTCGACAGGGTGACAATGAGCAGTTCTTC.

J is TRBJ1-2 and V is TRBV19; TRBD1 might be the D (5 bases). V was clipped by 3 bases and J by 7 bases, with 18 bases between them. This CDR3 has 15 residues. Looked up from germline, CDR1 is LNHDA and CDR2 is SQIVND (reference sequence). The CDR3 bases are TGTGCCAGTAGTATCGGCAGGGCCCGCTTCGGTGGCTACACCTTC. This encodes CASSIGRARFGGYTF.

CDR3: CASSLRGGVTYEQYF. The CDR3 bases are TGTGCCAGCAGCTTACGGGGGGGAGTCACCTACGAGCAGTACTTC. The V gene is TRBV5-6, the J gene TRBJ2-7; 8 bases map to TRBD2. The V gene end was trimmed by 2 bases and the J gene end by 2 bases; junction bases not matched to a gene: 6. This CDR3 has 15 residues. Germline loops: CDR1 SGHDT, CDR2 YYEEEE.

V is TRBV4-3 and J is TRBJ1-1; possibly TRBD1 for D (5 bases). This CDR3 comprises 17 residues. Germline assignment: CDR1 LGHNA and CDR2 YSLEER. Between the trimmed V and J ends, which lost 0 bases and 0 bases, there was a span of 14 bases. The CDR3 sequence: CASSQDRAGLVNTEAFF. The CDR3 DNA follows: TGCGCCAGCAGCCAAGATCGGGCAGGGCTGGTGAACACTGAAGCTTTCTTT.

This sequence joins TRBV19 and TRBJ2-7; D remains ambiguous. Germline assignment: CDR1 LNHDA and CDR2 SQIVND (reference sequence). The CDR3 extends over 14 amino acids. The V end lost 3 bases, the J end lost 2 bases, and 11 bases lay between the germline ends. The CDR3 reads CASSIRGLTYEQYF. CDR3 DNA: TGTGCCAGTAGTATTCGAGGTCTTACCTACGAGCAGTACTTC.

The rearrangement links TRBV7-2 to TRBJ2-4, with D possibly TRBD1 on 6 matching bases. The CDR3 contains 17 residues. Trimming cost V 5 bases and J 0 bases, with 17 bases left between them. CDR1 and CDR2 from the germline V gene are SGHTA and FQGNSA. DNA for the CDR3: TGTGCCAGCAGCCTCGAAGGGACATCTCTAGCCAAAAACATTCAGTACTTC. It yields the protein CASSLEGTSLAKNIQYF.

The chain uses TRBV4-3 and TRBJ2-7; the match to TRBD1 covers 10 bases. Germline V gene lookup returns CDR1 LGHNA and CDR2 YSLEER. CDR3 length: 16 amino acids. The ends lost 2 bases at V and 2 bases at J; junction bases unmatched: 6. DNA for the CDR3: TGCGCCAGCAGCCAATCACCGGGACAGGGGACCTACGAGCAGTACTTC. Protein product: CASSQSPGQGTYEQYF.

The chain uses TRBV7-8 and TRBJ1-1, with D unclear. Trimming left V 5 bases short and J 1 base short, with 14 bases between. The CDR3 is made up of 15 amino acids. Looked up from germline, CDR1 is SGHVS and CDR2 is FQNEAQ. The CDR3 DNA is TGTGCCAGCAGCCCTAACCCCGATCAGAACACTGAAGCTTTCTTT. Translated: CASSPNPDQNTEAFF.